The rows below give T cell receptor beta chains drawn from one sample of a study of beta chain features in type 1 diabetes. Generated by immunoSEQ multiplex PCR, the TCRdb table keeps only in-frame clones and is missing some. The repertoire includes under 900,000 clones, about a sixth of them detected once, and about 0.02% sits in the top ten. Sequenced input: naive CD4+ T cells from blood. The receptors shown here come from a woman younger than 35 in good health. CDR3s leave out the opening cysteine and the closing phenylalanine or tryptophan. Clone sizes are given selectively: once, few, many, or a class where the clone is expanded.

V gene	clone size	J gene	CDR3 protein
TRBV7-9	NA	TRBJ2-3	ASSVTRLAVTDTQY
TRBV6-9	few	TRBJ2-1	ASSYSTLGVYNEQF
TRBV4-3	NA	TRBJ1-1	ASSQDQQGTAF
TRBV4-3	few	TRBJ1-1	ASSRTRQNTEAF
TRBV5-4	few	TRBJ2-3	ASSTGTSGESTDTQY
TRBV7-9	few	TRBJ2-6	ASSSDGSGANVLT
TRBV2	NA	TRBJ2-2	ALRGKRGNTGELF
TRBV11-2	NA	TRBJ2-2	ASSPLRGGTGELF
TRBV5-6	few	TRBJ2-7	ASSWGQGVYEQY
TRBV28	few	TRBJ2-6	ASRRGRSGANVLT
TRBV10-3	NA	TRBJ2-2	AITGANTGELF
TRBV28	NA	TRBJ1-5	ASTRGLFYSNQPQH
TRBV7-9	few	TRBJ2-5	ASSLAAGGETQY
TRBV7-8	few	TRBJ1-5	ASSSRDRGGQPQH
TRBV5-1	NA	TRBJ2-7	ASSLYWEQY
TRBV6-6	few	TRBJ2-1	ASSYSSPTAEQF
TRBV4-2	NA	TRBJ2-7	ASSQVAGEGLYEQY
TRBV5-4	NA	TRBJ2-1	ASSLLWTPKKRDNEQF